This T cell receptor beta chain derives from a study of cytomegalovirus exposure and HLA in healthy donors. Findings and caveats of the study: According to reports, the classifier identified cytomegalovirus status with high specificity and sensitivity. A highly shared variant cluster was judged a likely technical artifact.

Points on this clone: The antigen remains undetermined.

The CDR3 sequence is 15 residues long. Looked up from germline, CDR1 is SEHNR and CDR2 is FQNEAQ (reference sequence). Losses at the gene ends were 11 bases for V and 3 bases for J; bases not matched to a gene: 16. PCR involved 60 Vbeta and 13 Jbeta primers. Generated by immunoSEQ multiplex PCR, the TCRdb table keeps only in-frame clones and is missing some. The sample totals 130,000 to 150,000 clones. The sequenced sample was PBMCs. The receptor comes from a male donor in good health and CMV-seronegative. The rearrangement joins TRBV7-9 to TRBJ2-7; 7 bases match TRBD2. The CDR3 sequence is CASSPGREKNYEQYF. CDR3 nucleotides: TGTGCCTCCAGCCCAGGGAGGGAGAAAAACTACGAGCAGTACTTC.